This passage covers 12 T cell receptor beta chains from one sample sequenced in a study of cytomegalovirus exposure and HLA in healthy donors (dated by TCRdb to about 2017). Receptor amplification or capture employed the immunoSEQ multiplex PCR assay. For the multiplex PCR, a mixture combining 60 forward primers for TCR Vbeta segments and 13 reverse primers for TCR Jbeta segments was used. This is the immuneACCESS table as TCRdb keeps it, with only in-frame sequences that have V and J called. A part of the clones is gone; compared with another copy, unresolved V genes explain less than half, and the rest is unexplained. The sample's clone listing holds about 200,000 clones. About 1% of the sample goes to the ten largest clones. The sequenced sample was PBMCs. These TCRs come from a girl aged 2-15 years in good health and CMV-seropositive.

V usage is TRBV9 and J usage is TRBJ2-5, with 9 bases matching TRBD2. The CDR3 loop spans 16 amino acids. Germline V gene sequence: CDR1 SGDLS, CDR2 YYNGEE. V gave up 0 bases and J gave up 5 bases; unmatched junction bases: 8. CDR3 loop: CASSVGPAGGGETQYF. The CDR3 DNA reads TGTGCCAGCAGCGTAGGTCCAGCGGGAGGCGGTGAGACCCAGTACTTC.

The V call is TRBV19, the J call TRBJ2-1; possible D gene TRBD2, 6 bases. In germline, CDR1 is LNHDA, CDR2 SQIVND (reference sequence). The CDR3 covers 17 residues. Trimming removed 3 bases at V and 4 bases at J, with 19 bases between. The CDR3: CASSISFWGGGYNEQFF. The CDR3 nucleotides are TGTGCCAGTAGTATTTCTTTTTGGGGAGGAGGTTACAATGAGCAGTTCTTC.

The chain recombines TRBV10-2 with TRBJ2-7, with 9 positions matching TRBD1. The trim removed 3 bases at V and 3 bases at J, leaving 6 bases unmatched. Germline V gene sequence: CDR1 WSHSY, CDR2 SAAADI. This CDR3 is 15 amino acids long. The CDR3 sequence is CASSDLGQGLYEQYF. In nucleotides, the CDR3 is TGCGCCAGCAGTGATTTGGGACAGGGCCTCTACGAGCAGTACTTC.

This chain links TRBV10-1 with TRBJ2-1; 9 nucleotides agree with TRBD2. The trim removed 2 bases at V and 4 bases at J, leaving 3 bases unmatched. This CDR3 comprises 15 residues. CDR1 and CDR2 (germline): WNHNN, SYGVQD (reference sequence). The CDR3 coding sequence is TGCGCCAGCAGTGAGCCGGGACTAGCTTACAATGAGCAGTTCTTC. Translated: CASSEPGLAYNEQFF.

The chain employs TRBV9 and TRBJ1-2; TRBD1 is a possible D gene (6 bases). Germline V gene sequence: CDR1 SGDLS, CDR2 YYNGEE. This CDR3 contains 13 residues. V was clipped by 4 bases and J by 12 bases, with 19 bases between them. CDR3 loop: CASSPIGNRADTF. The CDR3 DNA reads TGTGCCAGCAGCCCAATTGGGAACAGGGCTGACACCTTC.

The chain couples TRBV29-1 to TRBJ2-5; 8 positions agree with TRBD2. Judging by the DNA end, TRBJ2-7 fits better; the J call may be wrong. Germline V lookup: CDR1 SQVTM, CDR2 ANQGSEA. This CDR3 has 12 residues. CDR3 in amino acids: CSVSGSSYEQYF. The CDR3 coding sequence is TGCAGCGTTAGCGGGAGCTCCTACGAGCAGTACTTC.

The chain couples TRBV27 to TRBJ2-7; 10 positions match TRBD1. Trimming cost V 6 bases and J 3 bases; bases outside gene matches: 8. The CDR3 is 15 amino acids. Germline loops: CDR1 MNHEY, CDR2 SMNVEV (reference sequence). DNA for the CDR3: TGTGCCAGCAGCCCTCCGGGACAGGGGCTCTACGAGCAGTACTTC. Amino acid sequence: CASSPPGQGLYEQYF.

This chain links TRBV27 with TRBJ2-7, with D perhaps TRBD1 (6 bases). The CDR3 covers 14 residues. V was clipped by 4 bases and J by 2 bases, with 12 bases between them. Germline-derived CDR1 and CDR2 are MNHEY and SMNVEV (reference sequence). CDR3 sequence: CASSSTGVAYEQYF. CDR3 DNA sequence: TGTGCCAGCAGTTCGACAGGAGTAGCCTACGAGCAGTACTTC.

The chain couples TRBV7-7 to TRBJ2-1; TRBD2 agrees at 12 bases. From germline, CDR1 is SSHAT and CDR2 FNYEAQ (reference sequence). The CDR3 consists of 16 residues. The trim removed 5 bases at V and 6 bases at J, leaving 8 bases unmatched. CDR3 DNA sequence: TGTGCCAGCAGCCCGTGGCTAGCGGGAGGGGTCAATGAGCAGTTCTTC. It specifies CASSPWLAGGVNEQFF.

This chain connects TRBV19 to TRBJ2-7; 9 bases map to TRBD2. The germline gives CDR1 LNHDA, CDR2 SQIVND (reference sequence). The V and J ends lost 6 bases and 0 bases, in that order; junction bases with no gene match: 9. CDR3 length: 16 residues. CDR3 in DNA: TGTGCCAGTAGGGACAGAGCGGGAGGACCCTCCTACGAGCAGTACTTC. This encodes CASRDRAGGPSYEQYF.

V gene TRBV9 combines with J gene TRBJ2-7, with D maybe TRBD2 (6 bases). Trimming took off 0 bases at V and 2 bases at J, with 12 bases between the two ends. CDR3 size: 15 residues. Germline-derived CDR1 and CDR2 are SGDLS and YYNGEE. The DNA of the CDR3 is TGTGCCAGCAGCGTAGGCGGGACCCTTACCTACGAGCAGTACTTC. It yields the protein CASSVGGTLTYEQYF.

The gene calls are TRBV9 and TRBJ2-1, with 11 bases fitting TRBD2. From germline, CDR1 is SGDLS and CDR2 YYNGEE. The V and J ends lost 2 bases and 7 bases, in that order; junction bases with no gene match: 8. CDR3 length: 16 residues. CDR3 in DNA: TGTGCCAGCAGCGTTCAACTAGCGGGAGTGAATAATGAGCAGTTCTTC. This encodes CASSVQLAGVNNEQFF.